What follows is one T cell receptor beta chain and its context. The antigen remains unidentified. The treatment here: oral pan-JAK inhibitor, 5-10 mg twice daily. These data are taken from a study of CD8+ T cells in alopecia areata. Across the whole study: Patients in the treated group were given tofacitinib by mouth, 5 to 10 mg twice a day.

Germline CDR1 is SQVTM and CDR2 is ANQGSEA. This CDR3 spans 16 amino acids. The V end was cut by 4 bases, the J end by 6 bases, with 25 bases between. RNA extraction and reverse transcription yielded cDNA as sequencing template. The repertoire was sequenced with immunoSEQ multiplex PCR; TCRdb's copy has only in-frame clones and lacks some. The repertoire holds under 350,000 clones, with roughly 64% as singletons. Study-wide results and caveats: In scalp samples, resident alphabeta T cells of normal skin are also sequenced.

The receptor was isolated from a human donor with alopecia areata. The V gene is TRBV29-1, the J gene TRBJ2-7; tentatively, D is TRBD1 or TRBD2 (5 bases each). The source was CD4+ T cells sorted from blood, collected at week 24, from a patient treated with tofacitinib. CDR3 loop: CSVVVARAEGTREQYF. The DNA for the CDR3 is TGCAGCGTTGTGGTAGCCAGGGCCGAGGGTACCCGCGAGCAGTACTTC.